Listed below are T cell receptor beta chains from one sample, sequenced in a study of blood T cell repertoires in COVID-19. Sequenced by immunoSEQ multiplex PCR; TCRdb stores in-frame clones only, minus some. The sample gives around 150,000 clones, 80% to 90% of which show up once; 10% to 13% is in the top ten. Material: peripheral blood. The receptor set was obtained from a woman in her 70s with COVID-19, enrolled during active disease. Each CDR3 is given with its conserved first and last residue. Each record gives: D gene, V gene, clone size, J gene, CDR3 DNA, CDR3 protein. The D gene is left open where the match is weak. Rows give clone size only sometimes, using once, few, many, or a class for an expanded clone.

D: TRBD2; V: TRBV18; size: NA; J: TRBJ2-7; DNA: TGTGCCAGCTCACCTCAGAGCGGGGGTACCTACGAGCAGTACTTC; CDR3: CASSPQSGGTYEQYF
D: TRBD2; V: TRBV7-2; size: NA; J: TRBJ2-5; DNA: TGTGCCAGCAGCTTCGGACTAGCGGGGGGGACAGAGACCCAGTACTTC; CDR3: CASSFGLAGGTETQYF
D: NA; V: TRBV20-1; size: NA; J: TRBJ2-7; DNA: TGCAGTGCTAGTTGGCTCCGGGTTTCCTACGAGCAGTACTTC; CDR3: CSASWLRVSYEQYF
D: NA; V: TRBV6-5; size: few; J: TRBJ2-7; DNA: TGTGCCAGCAGTTACTCATTGGGCCCCTACGAGCAGTACTTC; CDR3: CASSYSLGPYEQYF
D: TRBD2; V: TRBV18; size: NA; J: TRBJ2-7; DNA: TGTGCCAGCTCACCTGCCGGGACTAGCGGGTTCTACGAGCAGTACTTC; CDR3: CASSPAGTSGFYEQYF
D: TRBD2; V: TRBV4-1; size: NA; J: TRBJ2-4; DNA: TGCGCCAGCAGCCAAGACCCAACTAGCGGGGGGATTCAGTACTTC; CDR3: CASSQDPTSGGIQYF
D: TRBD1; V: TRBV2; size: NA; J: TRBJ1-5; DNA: TGTGCCAGCAGGGGGACAGGGGAGCAGCCCCAGCATTTT; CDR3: CASRGTGEQPQHF
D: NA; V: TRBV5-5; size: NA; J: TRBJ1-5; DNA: TGTGCCAGCAGCTTGGACAGGGATCAGCCCCAGCATTTT; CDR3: CASSLDRDQPQHF
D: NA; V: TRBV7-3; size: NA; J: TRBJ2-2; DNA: TGTGCCAGCAGCTTAAGTAGTGCCAGGGCGAACACCGGGGAGCTGTTTTTT; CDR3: CASSLSSARANTGELFF
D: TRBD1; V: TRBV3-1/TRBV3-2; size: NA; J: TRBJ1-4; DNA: TGTGCCAGCAGCCTGCAGACAGGGGGAGGTGAAAAACTGTTTTTT; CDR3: CASSLQTGGGEKLFF
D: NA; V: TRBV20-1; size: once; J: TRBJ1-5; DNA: TGCAGTGTCCAGGGTAATCAGCCCCAGCATTTT; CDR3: CSVQGNQPQHF
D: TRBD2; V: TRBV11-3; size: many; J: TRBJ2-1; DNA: TGTGCCAGCAGCCCCACCCCGACTAGCGGGTCGAACAATGAGCAGTTCTTC; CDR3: CASSPTPTSGSNNEQFF
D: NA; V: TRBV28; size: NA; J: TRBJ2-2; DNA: TGTGCCAGCAGTGCCGGGACTGCGAACACCGGGGAGCTGTTTTTT; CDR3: CASSAGTANTGELFF
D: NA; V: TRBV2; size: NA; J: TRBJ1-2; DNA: TGTGCCAGCAGTGAGCGGATGACCCCTAACTATGGCTACACCTTC; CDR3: CASSERMTPNYGYTF
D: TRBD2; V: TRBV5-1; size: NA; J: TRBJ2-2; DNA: TGCGCCAGCAGCTCCCGGGGAGGGACGGGGGAGCTGTTTTTT; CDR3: CASSSRGGTGELFF
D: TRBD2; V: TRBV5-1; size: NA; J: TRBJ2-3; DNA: TGCGCCAGCAGCTTATGGACTAGCGGCACAGATACGCAGTATTTT; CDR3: CASSLWTSGTDTQYF
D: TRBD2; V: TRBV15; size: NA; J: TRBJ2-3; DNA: TGTGCCACCAGCAGAGATCGCCAGTACGGGGGAACCGGAACTAGCGGGGGCGGGGATACGCAGTATTTT; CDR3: CATSRDRQYGGTGTSGGGDTQYF
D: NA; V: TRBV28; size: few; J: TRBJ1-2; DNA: TGTGCCAGCAGGAAAAGCCCGGGAAGGGTGAGCCCCTATGGCTACACCTTC; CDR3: CASRKSPGRVSPYGYTF
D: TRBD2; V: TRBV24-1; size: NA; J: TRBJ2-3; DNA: TGTGCCACCAGTGGAGGACTAGCGGGGTCCACAGATACGCAGTATTTT; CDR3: CATSGGLAGSTDTQYF
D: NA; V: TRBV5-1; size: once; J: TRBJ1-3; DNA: TGCGCCAGCAGCTTGAGCGAGGGCGGAAACACCATATATTTT; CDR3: CASSLSEGGNTIYF
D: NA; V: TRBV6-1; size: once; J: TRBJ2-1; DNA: TGTGCCAGCAGTGAAATCGGGACAAGTTACAATGAGCAGTTCTTC; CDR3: CASSEIGTSYNEQFF
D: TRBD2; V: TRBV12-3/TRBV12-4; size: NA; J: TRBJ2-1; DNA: TGTGCCAGCAGTTGGCCGGGGGGGGGCGAGCAGTTCTTC; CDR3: CASSWPGGGEQFF
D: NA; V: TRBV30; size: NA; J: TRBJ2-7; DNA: TGTGCCTGGGGGGGGCACCCCTACGAGCAGTACTTC; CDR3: CAWGGHPYEQYF
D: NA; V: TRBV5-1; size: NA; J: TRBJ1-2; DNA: TGCGCCAGCAGCTTGGCAGGGAAGGATGGGAATGGCTACACCTTC; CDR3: CASSLAGKDGNGYTF
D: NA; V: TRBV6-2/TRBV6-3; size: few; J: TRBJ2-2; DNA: TGTGCCAGCAGTCCGTCCCGGGACTCCGGGGAGCTGTTTTTT; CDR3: CASSPSRDSGELFF
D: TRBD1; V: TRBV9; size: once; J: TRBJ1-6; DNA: TGTGCCAGCAGCCTCCGGGACAGGGGATTTGGGTATAATTCACCCCTCCACTTT; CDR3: CASSLRDRGFGYNSPLHF
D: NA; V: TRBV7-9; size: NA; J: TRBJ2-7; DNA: TGTGCCAGCAGCACCGGAGGCGGTGATCCGGAGTACTTC; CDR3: CASSTGGGDPEYF
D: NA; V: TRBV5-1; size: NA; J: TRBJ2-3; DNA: TGCGCCAGCAGCCTTTCTAGCGACACAGATACGCAGTATTTT; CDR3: CASSLSSDTDTQYF
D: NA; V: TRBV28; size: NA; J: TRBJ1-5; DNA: TGTGCCAGCCTTAAGGGGTACATTGGCTCAAATCAGCCCCAGCATTTT; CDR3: CASLKGYIGSNQPQHF
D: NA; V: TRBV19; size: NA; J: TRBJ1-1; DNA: TGTGCCAGTAGCCAGGGGACGAAACGGACTGAAGCTTTCTTT; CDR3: CASSQGTKRTEAFF
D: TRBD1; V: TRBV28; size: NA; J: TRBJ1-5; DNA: TGTGCCAGCAGTTTATGGGGACAGGGTTTTCAGCCCCAGCATTTT; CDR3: CASSLWGQGFQPQHF
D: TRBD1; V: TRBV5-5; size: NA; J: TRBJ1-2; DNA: TGTGCCAGCAGCATTTGGACAGGCTCTGTATCCTATGGCTACACCTTC; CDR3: CASSIWTGSVSYGYTF
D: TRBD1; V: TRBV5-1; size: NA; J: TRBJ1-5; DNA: TGCGCCAGCAGCTTGCAGGGGGCTCGGCCCCAGCATTTT; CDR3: CASSLQGARPQHF
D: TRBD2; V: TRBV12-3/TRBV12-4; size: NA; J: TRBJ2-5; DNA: TGTGCCAGCAGTTTTGGCGGGGGGGAGACCCAGTACTTC; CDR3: CASSFGGGETQYF
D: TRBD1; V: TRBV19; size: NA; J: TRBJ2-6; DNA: TGTGCCAGTAGTGCCAGGGGGCCTGGGGCCAACGTCCTGACTTTC; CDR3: CASSARGPGANVLTF
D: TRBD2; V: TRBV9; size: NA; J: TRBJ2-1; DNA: TGTGCCAGCAGCGCGTGGCGCCTAGCGGGGGTTAATAATGAGCAGTTCTTC; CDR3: CASSAWRLAGVNNEQFF
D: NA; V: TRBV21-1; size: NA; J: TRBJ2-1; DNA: TGTGCCAGCAATAACCAACAGGACAGGGGAAAGAGTGATGAGCAGTTCTTC; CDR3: CASNNQQDRGKSDEQFF
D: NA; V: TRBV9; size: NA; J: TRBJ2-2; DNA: TGTGCCAGCAGCGTAGGAGGCCGGATGGTGGAGGGGGAGCTGTTTTTT; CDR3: CASSVGGRMVEGELFF
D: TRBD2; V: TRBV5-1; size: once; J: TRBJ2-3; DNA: TGCGCCAGCAGCTTGGGGCTAGCGGGGGCCCTTAGCACAGATACGCAGTATTTT; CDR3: CASSLGLAGALSTDTQYF
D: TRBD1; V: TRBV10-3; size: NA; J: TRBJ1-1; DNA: TGTGCCATCAGGACAGGGGGCACGAGAGAGGACACTGAAGCTTTCTTT; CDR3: CAIRTGGTREDTEAFF
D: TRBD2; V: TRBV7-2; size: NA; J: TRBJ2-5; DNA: TGTGCCAGCAGCCCCCCCGGGACTAGCGTGACCCAGTACTTC; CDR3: CASSPPGTSVTQYF
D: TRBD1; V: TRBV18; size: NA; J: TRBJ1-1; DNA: TGTGCCAGCTCACAGGGGGCGGTTTCCACTGAAGCTTTCTTT; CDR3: CASSQGAVSTEAFF
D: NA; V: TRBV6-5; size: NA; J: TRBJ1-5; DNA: TGTGCCAGCAGCACCCGGGCAGGGATGAATCAGCCCCAGCATTTT; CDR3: CASSTRAGMNQPQHF
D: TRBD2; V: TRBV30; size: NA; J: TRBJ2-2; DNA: TGTGCCTGGGTCAAACTAGCGGGGGCCAACACCGGGGAGCTGTTTTTT; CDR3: CAWVKLAGANTGELFF
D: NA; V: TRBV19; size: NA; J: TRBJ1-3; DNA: TGTGCCAGTAGAGAGGAGTCCCGCTCTGGAAACACCATATATTTT; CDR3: CASREESRSGNTIYF